The 27 T cell receptor beta chains below were found in one sample sequenced in a study of blood T cells in healthy people across ages. The authors ran a second PCR of about 7 to 12 cycles using a sample-barcoded 5' primer and a J-beta primer mix. TCRdb independently ran MiXCR on the 5' RACE reads; one entry per CDR3 protein. The sample lists over a million distinct CDR3 sequences, under 30% seen once, with less than 0.85% in the top ten. These data were also reused for a study on T cells of mothers and their children.

Sequenced input: blood. All receptors come from a girl aged 2 to 10 in good health.

The chain carries TRBV5-1 and TRBJ2-7; D is uncertain. The V and J ends lost 0 bases and 1 base respectively, with 14 bases between them. The germline CDR1 and CDR2 sequences are SGHRS and YFSETQ. The CDR3 runs 16 residues. The CDR3 coding sequence is TGCGCCAGCAGCTTGGGGGCGCGCTACTGGTCCTACGAGCAGTACTTC. As protein: CASSLGARYWSYEQYF.

The CDR3 region has the DNA TGTGCCAGCAGTTACGTCAGAGGCCAAGAGACCCAGTACTTC. Translation gives CASSYVRGQETQYF. This rearrangement joins TRBV6-6 to TRBJ2-5; D unresolved. CDR1 MNHNY and CDR2 SVGAGI come from the germline V gene (reference sequence). The length of the CDR3 is 14 residues. The ends were cut back, 2 bases at V and 1 base at J, with 8 bases in the middle.

This chain joins TRBV14 and TRBJ2-1; D remains ambiguous. The germline CDR1 and CDR2 sequences are SGHDN and FVKESK. There are 15 residues in the CDR3. Deletions cut 4 bases from V and 4 bases from J, with 14 bases between. Here the CDR3 DNA reads TGTGCCAGCAGCCGACTCCTAGGGTTATACAATGAGCAGTTCTTC. This encodes CASSRLLGLYNEQFF. Variable domain in full (rest from reference TRBV14 and TRBJ2-1): EAGVTQFPSHSVIEKGQTVTLRCDPISGHDNLYWYRRVMGKEIKFLLHFVKESKQDESGMPNNRFLAERTGGTYSTLKVQPAELEDSGVYFCASSRLLGLYNEQFFGPGTRLTVL.

This clonotype turned up a few times. J is TRBJ2-3 and V is TRBV7-9; D is unclear. The CDR3 contains 13 residues. Looked up from germline, CDR1 is SEHNR and CDR2 is FQNEAQ (reference sequence). V lost 1 base, J lost 2 bases, and 4 bases lay in between. The CDR3 region is CASSLVLTDTQYF. Written as DNA, the CDR3 is TGTGCCAGCAGCTTAGTTCTCACAGATACGCAGTATTTT.

V usage is TRBV29-1 and J usage is TRBJ1-2, with no clear D. Germline values: CDR1 SQVTM, CDR2 ANQGSEA. This CDR3 has 13 residues. V lost 2 bases to trimming and J lost 2 bases, with 9 bases between them. CDR3 residues: CSVELEANYGYTF. The CDR3 DNA is TGCAGCGTTGAACTAGAAGCGAACTATGGCTACACCTTC.

The chain carries TRBV28 and TRBJ2-5; 9 bases are shared with TRBD2. CDR3 length equals 16 residues. Germline trimming cut 2 bases from V and 5 bases from J; bases unmatched to any gene: 9. The V gene's germline CDR1 is MDHEN and CDR2 SYDVKM. The CDR3 sequence: CASSLGALAGRETQYF. Here the CDR3 DNA reads TGTGCCAGCAGTTTAGGGGCCCTAGCGGGACGGGAGACCCAGTACTTC. The whole variable domain, remainder taken from reference TRBV28 and TRBJ2-5, is DVKVTQSSRYLVKRTGEKVFLECVQDMDHENMFWYRQDPGLGLRLIYFSYDVKMKEKGDIPEGYSVSREKKERFSLILESASTNQTSMYLCASSLGALAGRETQYFGPGTRLLVL.

This clonotype has only a few counts. The chain is built from TRBV27 and TRBJ1-2, with a weak D call TRBD1 (6 bases). CDR1 is MNHEY, CDR2 SMNVEV, per germline (reference sequence). The length of the CDR3 is 15 residues. Trimming took 6 bases from V and 5 from J, leaving 19 bases between them. The CDR3 here is CASSEWPGQDYGYTF. The CDR3 bases are TGTGCCAGCAGCGAATGGCCGGGACAAGATTATGGCTACACCTTC.

V gene TRBV20-1 combines with J gene TRBJ2-7, with TRBD2 matching 7 bases. V shed 0 bases, J shed 5 bases, and the junction held 10 bases outside the gene matches. This CDR3 region has 15 residues. Germline V gene sequence: CDR1 DFQATT, CDR2 SNEGSKA (reference sequence). In nucleotides, the CDR3 is TGCAGTGCTAGAGATTCCAGGACTAGTCAACACGAGCAGTACTTC. It codes for CSARDSRTSQHEQYF.

The rearrangement uses TRBV10-1 and TRBJ2-5; TRBD1 might be the D (6 bases). The end of the DNA is better explained by TRBJ2-7, so the J call may be wrong. The germline CDR1 and CDR2 sequences are WNHNN and SYGVQD (reference sequence). The CDR3 covers 15 residues. The CDR3 protein is CASSGAGTSLYEQYF. The DNA of the CDR3 is TGCGCCAGCAGTGGGGCCGGGACAAGTCTATACGAGCAGTACTTC.

CDR3 nucleotide sequence: TGTGCCAGCAGGACAAGACCCGGAGGAACCTACGAGCAGTACTTC. Translation: CASRTRPGGTYEQYF. This chain connects TRBV6-2 or TRBV6-3 to TRBJ2-7; D might be TRBD2 (5 bases). This CDR3 is built from 15 residues. Germline values: CDR1 MNHEY, CDR2 SVGEGT. Trimming pared 6 bases from V and 2 bases from J, leaving 17 bases between.

The chain employs TRBV2 and TRBJ2-1, with TRBD2 matching over 13 bases. The trim removed 6 bases at V and 6 bases at J, leaving 8 bases unmatched. Germline loops: CDR1 SNHLY, CDR2 FYNNEI. The CDR3 extends over 16 amino acids. The CDR3 here is CASRKTSGRTGNEQFF. Here the CDR3 DNA reads TGTGCCAGCAGAAAGACTAGCGGGAGGACGGGCAATGAGCAGTTCTTC.

This chain joins TRBV29-1 and TRBJ2-7, with D perhaps TRBD2 (6 bases). The germline V gene has CDR1 SQVTM and CDR2 ANQGSEA. The CDR3 contains 13 residues. Trimming cost V 8 bases and J 3 bases, with 17 bases left between them. For the CDR3, the DNA is TGCAGCTACGATAAGGGACTTCACTACGAGCAGTACTTC. This translates into CSYDKGLHYEQYF.

This rearrangement joins TRBV4-1 to TRBJ2-7; D ambiguous. Trimming shortened V by 0 bases and J by 4 bases, and 10 bases separated the two germline ends. Looked up from germline, CDR1 is MGHRA and CDR2 is YSYEKL. This CDR3 is 14 amino acids long. The CDR3 reads CASSQETTRYEQYF. The CDR3 nucleotides read TGCGCCAGCAGCCAAGAGACGACAAGATACGAGCAGTACTTC.

This chain's CDR3 is CASSLEGAAKNIQYF. The DNA for the CDR3 is TGCGCCAGCAGCTTGGAGGGGGCAGCCAAAAACATTCAGTACTTC. The J gene is TRBJ2-4, the V gene TRBV5-1; 7 nucleotides line up with TRBD1. V shed 0 bases, J shed 0 bases, and the junction held 0 bases outside the gene matches. Germline V gene lookup returns CDR1 SGHRS and CDR2 YFSETQ. This CDR3 spans 15 amino acids.

With regard to this clonotype: A junction boundary mismatches the germline segment, possibly from a read error. The gene calls are TRBV6-2 or TRBV6-3 and TRBJ2-1; D gene unclear. Germline lookup yields CDR1 MNHEY and CDR2 SVGEGT. The CDR3 contains 18 residues. CDR3: CASNPDATGSERYNEQFF. In DNA, the CDR3 is TGTGCCAGCAACCCCGACGCCACCGGGTCCGAACGTTACAACGAGCAGTTCTTC.

The J gene is TRBJ2-3, the V gene TRBV10-1; 9 positions agree with TRBD1. V dropped 0 bases and J dropped 3; count of bases not matched to a gene: 4. CDR1 is WNHNN, CDR2 SYGVQD, per germline (reference sequence). The CDR3 has 16 amino acids. The CDR3, as DNA: TGCGCCAGCAGTGAGTCTTCGACAGGGGGTACAGATACGCAGTATTTT. This codes for CASSESSTGGTDTQYF.

With regard to this clonotype: Germline is not matched at one junction end, which may reflect a read error. This rearrangement joins TRBV3-1 to TRBJ1-4; D uncertain. The CDR3 is 13 amino acids. The germline V gene has CDR1 LGHDT and CDR2 YNNKEL (reference sequence). The CDR3 region has the DNA TGTGCCAGCAGCCAACGTCCCCGCGACACCCTATCATTT. It specifies CASSQRPRDTLSF.

This clonotype has only a few counts. Here the CDR3 DNA reads TGTGCCAGCAGCCGACGCATAGCGGGGGGCCGCCCCTACGAGCAGTACTTC. It is translated as CASSRRIAGGRPYEQYF. The chain joins TRBV11-3 to TRBJ2-7; 10 bases line up with TRBD2. CDR1 is SGHNT, CDR2 YENEEA, per germline. The CDR3 runs 17 residues. V gave up 5 bases and J gave up 2 bases; unmatched junction bases: 12.

V gene TRBV7-2 combines with J gene TRBJ2-1; D gene ambiguous. The CDR3 is made up of 14 amino acids. V lost 6 bases and J lost 8, with 17 bases in between. Germline CDR1 and CDR2: SGHTA and FQGNSA. The CDR3 here is CASSSSQDSDEQFF. The CDR3 DNA reads TGTGCCAGCAGTTCTTCCCAAGACTCCGATGAGCAGTTCTTC. The full variable domain, its missing parts supplied by reference TRBV7-2 and TRBJ2-1, is GAGVSQSPSNKVTEKGKDVELRCDPISGHTALYWYRQSLGQGLEFLIYFQGNSAPDKSGLPSDRFSAERTGGSVSTLTIQRTQQEDSAVYLCASSSSQDSDEQFFGPGTRLTVL.

This clonotype was recorded a few times. The chain uses TRBV2 and TRBJ2-5; 8 bases match TRBD1. Germline lookup yields CDR1 SNHLY and CDR2 FYNNEI. J lost 1 base, V lost 7 bases, and 5 bases had no gene match. The CDR3 contains 14 residues. The CDR3: CASMPDRGQETQYF. CDR3 DNA: TGTGCCAGCATGCCCGACAGGGGCCAAGAGACCCAGTACTTC.

This clonotype has just a few counts. The gene calls are TRBV4-1 and TRBJ2-1; 8 bases are shared with TRBD2. Germline V gene sequence: CDR1 MGHRA, CDR2 YSYEKL. The trim removed 0 bases at V and 5 bases at J, leaving 15 bases unmatched. The length of the CDR3 is 19 residues. The CDR3: CASSQDSLIVLAANNEQFF. The CDR3, as DNA: TGCGCCAGCAGCCAAGATTCTCTTATCGTACTAGCGGCCAACAATGAGCAGTTCTTC.

There are a few counts of this clonotype. V is TRBV6-5 and J is TRBJ2-5, with D tentatively TRBD1 or TRBD2 (5 bases each). The DNA end lines up better with TRBJ2-1; the J call may be wrong. The CDR3 is made up of 15 amino acids. Germline-derived CDR1 and CDR2 are MNHEY and SVGAGI. CDR3 DNA sequence: TGTGCCAGCAGCCGAGGGGCCAAGAACGGTAATGAGCAGTTCTTC. It codes for CASSRGAKNGNEQFF.

The count of this clonotype is one. The gene calls are TRBV12-3 or TRBV12-4 and TRBJ2-7, with a possible D match to TRBD1 (6 bases). The CDR3 extends over 14 amino acids. V was pared by 2 bases and J by 3 bases, with 11 bases between. CDR3 protein: CASSLSVRGYEQYF. CDR3 bases: TGTGCCAGCAGTTTATCGGTCAGGGGCTACGAGCAGTACTTC.

This chain joins TRBV12-5 and TRBJ1-5; TRBD1 matches at 7 bases. V was pared by 7 bases and J by 1 base, with 16 bases of the junction left unmatched. CDR3 length: 18 residues. Looked up from germline, CDR1 is LGHNT and CDR2 is FRNRAP. CDR3 sequence (DNA): TGTGCTAGTGTCTTTTCAGTACAGGGGAAGGAGAGCAATCAGCCCCAGCATTTT. Amino acid sequence: CASVFSVQGKESNQPQHF.

Only a few counts were recorded for this clonotype. The rearrangement uses TRBV11-2 and TRBJ1-3, with D possibly TRBD1 on 6 matching bases. Germline-derived CDR1 and CDR2 are SGHAT and FQNNGV. The V and J ends lost 3 bases and 2 bases respectively, with 11 bases between them. This CDR3 region has 15 residues. CDR3 protein: CASSFHREAGNTIYF. DNA for the CDR3: TGTGCCAGCAGCTTTCACAGGGAAGCTGGAAACACCATATATTTT. Drawing the rest from reference TRBV11-2 and TRBJ1-3, the complete variable domain is EAGVAQSPRYKIIEKRQSVAFWCNPISGHATLYWYQQILGQGPKLLIQFQNNGVVDDSQLPKDRFSAERLKGVDSTLKIQPAKLEDSAVYLCASSFHREAGNTIYFGEGSWLTVV.

There are a few counts of this clonotype. The V and J genes are TRBV5-6 and TRBJ2-7; D unresolved. This CDR3 comprises 15 residues. V dropped 3 bases and J dropped 7 bases, with 20 bases sitting between them. Germline V CDR1 and CDR2: SGHDT, YYEEEE. In nucleotides, the CDR3 is TGTGCCAGCAGCTCACTAAAGGACGGACCCCAGGAGCAGTACTTC. This codes for CASSSLKDGPQEQYF.

The chain employs TRBV6-1 and TRBJ2-5, with TRBD2 matching 8 bases. Per germline, CDR1 MNHNS and CDR2 SASEGT. The CDR3 extends over 17 amino acids. J was trimmed by 0 bases and V by 1 base; bases with no gene match: 7. The CDR3 DNA reads TGTGCCAGCAGTGAAGGTTGGTCTAGCGGGTACCAAGAGACCCAGTACTTC. Translating it yields CASSEGWSSGYQETQYF.